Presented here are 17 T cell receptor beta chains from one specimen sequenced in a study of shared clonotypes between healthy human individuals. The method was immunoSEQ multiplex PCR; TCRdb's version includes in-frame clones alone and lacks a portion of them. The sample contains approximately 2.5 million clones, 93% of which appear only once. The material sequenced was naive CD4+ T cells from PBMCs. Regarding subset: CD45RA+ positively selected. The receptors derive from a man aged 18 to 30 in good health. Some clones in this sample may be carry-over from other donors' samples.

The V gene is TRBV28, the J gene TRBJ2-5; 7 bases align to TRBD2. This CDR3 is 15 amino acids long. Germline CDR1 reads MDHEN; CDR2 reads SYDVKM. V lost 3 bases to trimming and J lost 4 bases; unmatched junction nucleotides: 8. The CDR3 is CASSFGGRSRETQYF. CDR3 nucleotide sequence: TGTGCCAGCAGTTTCGGGGGGAGATCGCGAGAGACCCAGTACTTC.

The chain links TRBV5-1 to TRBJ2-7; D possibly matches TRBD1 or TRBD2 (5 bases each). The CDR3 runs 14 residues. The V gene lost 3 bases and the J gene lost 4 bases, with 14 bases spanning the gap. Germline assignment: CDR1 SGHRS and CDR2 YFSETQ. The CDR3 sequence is CASSSSWDGYEQYF. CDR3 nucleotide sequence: TGCGCCAGCAGCTCGAGCTGGGACGGTTACGAGCAGTACTTC.

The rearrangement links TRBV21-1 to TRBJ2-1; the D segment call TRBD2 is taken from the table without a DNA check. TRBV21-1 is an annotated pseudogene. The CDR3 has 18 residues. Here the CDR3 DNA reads TGTGCCAGCAGCAAACAAGGGGTCTGGCGGGAGGAAGAACATGAGCAGTTCTTC. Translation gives CASSKQGVWREEEHEQFF.

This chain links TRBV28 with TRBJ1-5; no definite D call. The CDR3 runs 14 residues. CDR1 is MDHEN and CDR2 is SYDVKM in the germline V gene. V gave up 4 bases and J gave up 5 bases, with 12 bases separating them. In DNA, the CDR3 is TGTGCCAGCAGTTCGCCCCCCACCGATCAGCCCCAGCATTTT. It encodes CASSSPPTDQPQHF. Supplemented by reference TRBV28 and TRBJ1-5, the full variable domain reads DVKVTQSSRYLVKRTGEKVFLECVQDMDHENMFWYRQDPGLGLRLIYFSYDVKMKEKGDIPEGYSVSREKKERFSLILESASTNQTSMYLCASSSPPTDQPQHFGDGTRLSIL.

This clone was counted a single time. The CDR3 is CASSLLGRESLETQYF. CDR3 bases: TGTGCCAGCAGCCTCCTAGGGCGGGAGTCGTTAGAGACCCAGTACTTC. The chain links TRBV9 to TRBJ2-5; 7 bases align to TRBD2. Germline V gene data show CDR1 as SGDLS and CDR2 as YYNGEE. J gave up 4 bases and V 4 bases, and 13 bases lay outside the gene matches. There are 16 residues in the CDR3.

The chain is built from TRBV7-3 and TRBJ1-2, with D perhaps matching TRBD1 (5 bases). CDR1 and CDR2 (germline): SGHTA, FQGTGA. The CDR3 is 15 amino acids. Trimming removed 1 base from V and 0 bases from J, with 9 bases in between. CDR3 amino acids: CASSLRPTANYGYTF. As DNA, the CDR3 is TGTGCCAGCAGCTTAAGACCGACAGCTAACTATGGCTACACCTTC.

For the CDR3, the DNA is TGCGCCAGCAGCTTGCTCGCGGGGAGTGACGGGGAGCAGTTCTTC. It translates to CASSLLAGSDGEQFF. The chain couples TRBV5-1 to TRBJ2-1; the D gene is possibly TRBD2 (6 bases). The germline gives CDR1 SGHRS, CDR2 YFSETQ. Between the trimmed V and J ends, which lost 1 base and 10 bases, there was a span of 18 bases. The CDR3 sequence is 15 residues long.

The CDR3 DNA is TGCGCCAGCAGCTTCGGACAGGGGGAAGAGACCCAGTACTTC. This encodes CASSFGQGEETQYF. This chain connects TRBV5-1 to TRBJ2-5, with 10 bases aligning to TRBD1. The CDR3 contains 14 residues. The V gene end was trimmed by 2 bases and the J gene end by 3 bases; junction bases not matched to a gene: 1. CDR1 SGHRS and CDR2 YFSETQ come from the germline V gene.

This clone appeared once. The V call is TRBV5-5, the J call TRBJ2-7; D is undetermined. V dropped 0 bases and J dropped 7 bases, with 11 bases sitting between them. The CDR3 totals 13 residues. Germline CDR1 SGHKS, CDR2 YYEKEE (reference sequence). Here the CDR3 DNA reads TGTGCCAGCAGCTTGGAACCCAAAGGGGAGCAGTACTTC. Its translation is CASSLEPKGEQYF.

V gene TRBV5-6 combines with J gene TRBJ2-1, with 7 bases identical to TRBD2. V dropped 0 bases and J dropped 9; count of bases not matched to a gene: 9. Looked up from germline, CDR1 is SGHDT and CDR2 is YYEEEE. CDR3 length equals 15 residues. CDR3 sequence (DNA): TGTGCCAGCAGCTTGGCCGGGGGGAATACCGGTGAGCAGTTCTTC. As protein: CASSLAGGNTGEQFF.

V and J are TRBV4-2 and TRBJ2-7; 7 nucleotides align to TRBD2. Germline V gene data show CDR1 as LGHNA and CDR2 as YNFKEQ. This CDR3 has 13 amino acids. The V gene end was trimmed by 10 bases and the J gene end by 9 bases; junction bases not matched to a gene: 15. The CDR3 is CATGPMGGSVQYF. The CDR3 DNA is TGTGCCACCGGTCCAATGGGGGGGTCAGTGCAGTACTTC.

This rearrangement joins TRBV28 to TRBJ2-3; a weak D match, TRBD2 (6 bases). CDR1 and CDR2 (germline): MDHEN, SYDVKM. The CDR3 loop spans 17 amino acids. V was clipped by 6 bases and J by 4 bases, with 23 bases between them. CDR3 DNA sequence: TGTGCCAGCAGCCCCCTCCTAGGAGGGATCCTGGCAGATACGCAGTATTTT. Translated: CASSPLLGGILADTQYF.

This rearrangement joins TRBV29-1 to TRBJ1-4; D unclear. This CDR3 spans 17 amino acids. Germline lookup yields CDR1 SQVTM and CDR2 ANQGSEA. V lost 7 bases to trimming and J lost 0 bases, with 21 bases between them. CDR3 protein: CSASDGDWDATNEKLFF. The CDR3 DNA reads TGCAGCGCTAGCGACGGGGATTGGGATGCAACTAATGAAAAACTGTTTTTT.

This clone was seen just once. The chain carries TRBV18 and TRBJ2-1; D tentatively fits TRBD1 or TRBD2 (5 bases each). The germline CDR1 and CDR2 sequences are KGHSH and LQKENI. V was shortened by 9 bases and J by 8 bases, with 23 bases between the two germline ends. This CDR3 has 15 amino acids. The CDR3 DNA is TGTGCCAGTTTTAACCCGGGACCTAGGGTACATGAGCAGTTCTTC. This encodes CASFNPGPRVHEQFF.

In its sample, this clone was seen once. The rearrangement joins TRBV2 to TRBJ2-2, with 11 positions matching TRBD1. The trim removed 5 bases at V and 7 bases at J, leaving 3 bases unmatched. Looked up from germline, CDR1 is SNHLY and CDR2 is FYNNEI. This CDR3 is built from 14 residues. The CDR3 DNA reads TGTGCCAGCAGTTGGGGACAGGGGGACGGGGAGCTGTTTTTT. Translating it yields CASSWGQGDGELFF.

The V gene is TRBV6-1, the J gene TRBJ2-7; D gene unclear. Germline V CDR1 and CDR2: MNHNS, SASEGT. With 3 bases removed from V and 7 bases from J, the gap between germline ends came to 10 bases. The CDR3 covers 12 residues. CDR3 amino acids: CASSDPDREQYF. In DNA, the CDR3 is TGTGCCAGCAGTGACCCCGATCGAGAGCAGTACTTC.

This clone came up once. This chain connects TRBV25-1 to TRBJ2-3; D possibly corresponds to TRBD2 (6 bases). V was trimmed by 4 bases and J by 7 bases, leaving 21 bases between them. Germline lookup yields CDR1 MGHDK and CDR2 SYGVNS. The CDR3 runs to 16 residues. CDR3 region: CASSGGVRVPGYTQYF. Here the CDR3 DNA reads TGTGCCAGCAGTGGGGGGGTGAGGGTCCCCGGGTATACGCAGTATTTT.